One sample yielded the 7 T cell receptor beta chains listed below, sequenced in a study of blood T cell repertoires in COVID-19 (TCRdb year 2020). The library was prepared using the immunoSEQ multiplex PCR assay. TCRdb mirrors the immuneACCESS table, restricted to in-frame sequences. Some clones are absent from its copies; in checked studies, under half trace to an unresolved V gene, and the reason for the others is unknown. This sample is represented by about 310,000 clones; 87% of them were singletons. The top ten clonotypes cover approximately 2% of the sample. The sequenced sample was peripheral blood. The source is a man between 18 and 35 years old with active or convalescent COVID-19.

The chain carries TRBV7-2 and TRBJ2-7, with 9 bases fitting TRBD1. Germline lookup yields CDR1 SGHTA and CDR2 FQGNSA. V shed 5 bases, J shed 4 bases, and the junction held 9 bases outside the gene matches. This CDR3 has 15 residues. The CDR3 DNA sequence: TGTGCCAGCAGCCCCCCGGGACAGGGATTATACGAGCAGTACTTC. Translating it yields CASSPPGQGLYEQYF.

This chain joins TRBV12-5 and TRBJ2-2; 11 bases fit TRBD2. V lost 3 bases, J lost 6 bases, and 6 bases stayed unmatched. This CDR3 has 16 amino acids. CDR1 is LGHNT, CDR2 FRNRAP, per germline. The CDR3 DNA reads as TGTGCTAGTGGTTTAGTAGCGGGGGGGCCTCCCGGGGAGCTGTTTTTT. As protein: CASGLVAGGPPGELFF.

V is TRBV28 and J is TRBJ2-2; 10 nucleotides line up with TRBD2. Per the germline V gene, CDR1 is MDHEN and CDR2 is SYDVKM. The CDR3 is 15 residues long. Trimming cost V 7 bases and J 5 bases; bases outside gene matches: 7. CDR3 sequence reads: CASIPSGRRTGELFF. Written as DNA, the CDR3 is TGTGCCAGCATTCCTAGCGGGAGACGGACCGGGGAGCTGTTTTTT.

The CDR3 bases are TGTGCCAGCAGTAGGGACAGGGTTAATTCACCCCTCCACTTT. This sequence encodes CASSRDRVNSPLHF. This rearrangement joins TRBV6-5 to TRBJ1-6; 9 bases line up with TRBD1. Trimming took 5 bases from V and 6 from J; bases not matched to a gene: 2. The CDR3 extends over 14 amino acids. CDR1 and CDR2 from the germline V gene are MNHEY and SVGAGI.

The chain joins TRBV29-1 to TRBJ1-2; D possibly corresponds to TRBD1 (5 bases). The CDR3 has 13 amino acids. The germline V gene encodes CDR1 SQVTM and CDR2 ANQGSEA. The CDR3 loop reads CSWGDPGIYGYTF. The CDR3 DNA reads TGCAGTTGGGGGGACCCCGGGATCTATGGCTACACCTTC.

The rearrangement joins TRBV4-3 to TRBJ2-6; D not certain. This CDR3 has 16 amino acids. The V and J ends lost 0 bases and 4 bases respectively, with 10 bases between them. Germline CDR1 reads LGHNA; CDR2 reads YSLEER. The chain's CDR3 is CASSQDSGRGANVLTF. CDR3 in DNA: TGCGCCAGCAGCCAAGATTCAGGCCGGGGGGCCAACGTCCTGACTTTC.

This chain joins TRBV6-2 or TRBV6-3 and TRBJ2-1; D might be TRBD1 (5 bases). Between the trimmed V and J ends, which lost 0 bases and 2 bases, there was a span of 8 bases. CDR1 is MNHEY, CDR2 SVGEGT, per germline. The CDR3 contains 15 residues. The CDR3 nucleotides are TGTGCCAGCAGTTACTCGTGGGGCCCCTACAATGAGCAGTTCTTC. Translation gives CASSYSWGPYNEQFF.